Detailed here is one T cell receptor (beta chain). As for treatment: oral pan-JAK inhibitor, 5-10 mg twice daily. Reverse transcription of extracted RNA yielded cDNA, which provided the sequencing template. The data were produced by immunoSEQ multiplex PCR, yet TCRdb's version contains in-frame clones alone and is incomplete. The sample has some 220,000 clones, around 57% seen once. This entry is derived from a study of CD8+ T cells in alopecia areata. In germline, CDR1 is SGHTA, CDR2 FQGTGA. The CDR3 has 14 residues. Trimming cost V 5 bases and J 6 bases, with 15 bases left between them. The rearrangement links TRBV7-3 to TRBJ2-3; D is possibly TRBD1 or TRBD2 (5 bases each). The sequence was obtained from a human donor with alopecia areata. The input for sequencing was CD4+ T cells sorted from blood, taken at week 4, from a patient treated with tofacitinib. The CDR3: CASSRAPGTDTQYF. CDR3 coding DNA: TGTGCCAGCAGCCGCGCTCCAGGGACCGATACGCAGTATTTT.